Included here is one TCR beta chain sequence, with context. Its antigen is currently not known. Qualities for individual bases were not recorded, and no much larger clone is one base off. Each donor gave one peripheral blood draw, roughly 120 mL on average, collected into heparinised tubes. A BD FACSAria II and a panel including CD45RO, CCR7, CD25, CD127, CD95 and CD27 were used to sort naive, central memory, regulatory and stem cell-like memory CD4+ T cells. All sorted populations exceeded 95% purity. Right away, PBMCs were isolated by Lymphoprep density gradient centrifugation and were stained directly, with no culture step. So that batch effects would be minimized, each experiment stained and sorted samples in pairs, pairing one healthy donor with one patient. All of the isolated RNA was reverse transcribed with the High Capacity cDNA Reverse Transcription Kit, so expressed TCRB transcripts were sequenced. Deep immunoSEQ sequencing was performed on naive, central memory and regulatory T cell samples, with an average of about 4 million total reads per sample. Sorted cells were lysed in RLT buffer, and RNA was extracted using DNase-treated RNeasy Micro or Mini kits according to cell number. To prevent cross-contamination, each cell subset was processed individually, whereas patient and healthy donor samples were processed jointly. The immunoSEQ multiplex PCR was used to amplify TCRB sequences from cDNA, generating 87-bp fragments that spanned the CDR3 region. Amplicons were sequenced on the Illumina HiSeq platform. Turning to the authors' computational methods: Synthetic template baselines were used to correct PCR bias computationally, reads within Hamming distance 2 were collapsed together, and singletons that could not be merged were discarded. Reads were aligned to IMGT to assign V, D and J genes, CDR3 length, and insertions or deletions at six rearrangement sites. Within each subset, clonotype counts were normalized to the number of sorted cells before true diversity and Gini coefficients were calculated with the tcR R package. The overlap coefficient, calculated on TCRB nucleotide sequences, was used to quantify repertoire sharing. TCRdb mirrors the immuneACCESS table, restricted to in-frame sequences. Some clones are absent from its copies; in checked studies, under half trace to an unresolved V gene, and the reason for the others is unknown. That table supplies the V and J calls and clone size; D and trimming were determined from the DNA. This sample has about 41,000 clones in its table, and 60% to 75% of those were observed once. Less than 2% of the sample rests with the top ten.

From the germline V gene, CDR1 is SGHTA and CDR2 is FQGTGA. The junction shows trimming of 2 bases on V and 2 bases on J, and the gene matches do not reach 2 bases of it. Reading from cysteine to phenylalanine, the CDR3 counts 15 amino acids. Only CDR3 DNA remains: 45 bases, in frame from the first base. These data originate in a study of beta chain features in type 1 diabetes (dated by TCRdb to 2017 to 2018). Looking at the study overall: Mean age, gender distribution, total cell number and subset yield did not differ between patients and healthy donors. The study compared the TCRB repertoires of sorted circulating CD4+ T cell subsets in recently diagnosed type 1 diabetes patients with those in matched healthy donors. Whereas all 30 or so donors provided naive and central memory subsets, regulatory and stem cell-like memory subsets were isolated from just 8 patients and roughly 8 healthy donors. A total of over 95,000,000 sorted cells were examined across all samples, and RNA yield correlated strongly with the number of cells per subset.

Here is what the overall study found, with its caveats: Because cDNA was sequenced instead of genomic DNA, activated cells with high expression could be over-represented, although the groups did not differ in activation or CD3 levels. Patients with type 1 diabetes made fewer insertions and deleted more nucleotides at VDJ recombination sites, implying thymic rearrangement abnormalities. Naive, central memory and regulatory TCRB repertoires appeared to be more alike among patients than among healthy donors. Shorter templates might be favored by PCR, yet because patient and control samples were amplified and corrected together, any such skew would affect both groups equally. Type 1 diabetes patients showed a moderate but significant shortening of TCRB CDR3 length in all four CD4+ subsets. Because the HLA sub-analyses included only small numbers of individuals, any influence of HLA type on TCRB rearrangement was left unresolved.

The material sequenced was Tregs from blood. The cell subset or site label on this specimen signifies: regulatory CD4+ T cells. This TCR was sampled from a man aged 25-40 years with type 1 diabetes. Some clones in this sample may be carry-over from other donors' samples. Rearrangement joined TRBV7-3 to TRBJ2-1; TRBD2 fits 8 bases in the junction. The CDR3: CASSLGLAPYNEQFF. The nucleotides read TGTGCCAGCAGCTTAGGACTAGCACCCTACAATGAGCAGTTCTTC. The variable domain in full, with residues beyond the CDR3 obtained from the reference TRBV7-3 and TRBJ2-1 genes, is GAGVSQTPSNKVTEKGKYVELRCDPISGHTALYWYRQSLGQGPEFLIYFQGTGAADDSGLPNDRFFAVRPEGSVSTLKIQRTERGDSAVYLCASSLGLAPYNEQFFGPGTRLTVL.